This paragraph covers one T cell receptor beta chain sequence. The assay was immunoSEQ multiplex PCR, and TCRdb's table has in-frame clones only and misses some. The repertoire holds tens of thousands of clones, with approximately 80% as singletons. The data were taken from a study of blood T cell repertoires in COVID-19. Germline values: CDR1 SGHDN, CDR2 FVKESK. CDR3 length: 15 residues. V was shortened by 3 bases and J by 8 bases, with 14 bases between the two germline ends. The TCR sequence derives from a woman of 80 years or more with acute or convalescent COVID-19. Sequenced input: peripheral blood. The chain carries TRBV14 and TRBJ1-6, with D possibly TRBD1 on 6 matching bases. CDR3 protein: CASSQAQGRDSPLHF. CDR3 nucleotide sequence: TGTGCCAGCAGCCAGGCACAGGGCAGGGATTCACCCCTCCACTTT.